The following is a T cell receptor (beta chain) sequence with its context. Its antigen is currently not known. Within one base of it there is no much larger clone, and no base qualities were kept. The collaborating institutions used their own protocols to collect whole blood in K2EDTA tubes. For TCRbeta analysis, collaborator samples were shipped as frozen whole blood, as isolated PBMCs, or as DNA extracted from either sample type. This sample was taken from a study of blood T cell repertoires in COVID-19 (dated by TCRdb to the early 2020s). In the study overall: Samples covering the acute and convalescent phases of COVID-19 were provided by collaborators in the United States, Italy and Spain. The prospective study material was composed of cDNA or gDNA derived from T cells, B-cell-depleted T cells, or PBMCs. Deeply sampled blood TCRbeta repertoires from subjects exposed to, actively infected with, or recovered from COVID-19 were included in the dataset. The repertoires were released in a freely available public database intended as a resource for research on the immune response to SARS-CoV-2. Samples came from the ongoing ImmuneRACE study (first 160 participants) plus 1,254 subjects from 6 global collaborators. The sample metadata nearly always contained a de-identified subject ID, COVID-19 status, age in years and sex. HLA class I and class II types, where available, came from metadata supplied by the sample provider rather than from assay-based typing.

Here is what the overall study found, with its caveats: How much clinical and demographic metadata was included differed by source and by participant, and the metadata was provided uncurated.

CDR1 and CDR2, per the germline V gene, are SGHVS and FQNEAQ. The CDR3 runs 16 residues from the cysteine to the phenylalanine. The kept DNA is CDR3 alone, 48 bases in frame from the first base. Clipping removes 4 bases from V and 4 bases from J, with 10 as the unmatched junction base count. TCRbeta CDR3 regions were amplified from genomic DNA using the immunoSEQ Assay, a bias-controlled multiplex PCR. In the paper's pipeline: The number of nucleated cells in each sample was estimated from the amplification of reference gene primers within the assay. Sequence reads were collapsed and filtered to measure the absolute abundance of every unique TCRbeta CDR3 rearrangement. For each sample, productive Simpson clonality was calculated as the square root of Simpson's diversity index across productive rearrangements. The table was pulled from immuneACCESS by TCRdb, which kept in-frame rearrangements only. Such tables lose some clones; where checked, under half of the loss comes from unresolved V genes, and the rest has no known cause. The V and J calls and the clone size are those of that table, but D and trimming were determined from the DNA. The sample records 34,000 or so clones, 90% to 95% of which are singletons. 30% to 45% of the sample rests with the top ten.

Sequenced sample: peripheral blood. The clonotype was recovered from a man aged 55 to 69 with active or convalescent COVID-19. The receptor chain draws on TRBV7-8 and TRBJ1-1, and 9 bases in between align with TRBD1. Here the CDR3 is given as CASSSRQGELATEAFF. DNA sequence: TGTGCCAGCAGCTCAAGACAGGGGGAGTTGGCCACTGAAGCTTTCTTT.